A selection of T cell receptor beta chains follows, all from one sample in a study of control samples from healthy donors and cancer patients. TCRdb keeps only in-frame clones here, not all; method: immunoSEQ multiplex PCR. The profile shows 60,000 to 80,000 clones, roughly 87% of them singletons. The source material was blood. The receptor source for this set is a woman between 45 and 60 years old in good health. Each CDR3 is given with its conserved first and last residue. The D gene is left open where the match is weak. Where a row states a size, it is once, few, many or the class of an expanded clone; other rows omit it.

abundance: NA; d_gene: NA; v_gene: TRBV27; j_gene: TRBJ1-6; len: 17; CDR3aa: CASSYVLRGQQSSPLHF; CDR3nt: TGTGCCAGCAGTTATGTACTGAGGGGACAACAGAGTTCACCCCTCCACTTT
abundance: NA; d_gene: NA; v_gene: TRBV6-1; j_gene: TRBJ1-3; len: 14; CDR3aa: CASSDRRGGNTIYF; CDR3nt: TGTGCCAGCAGTGACAGGAGGGGTGGAAACACCATATATTTT
abundance: NA; d_gene: NA; v_gene: TRBV11-2; j_gene: TRBJ1-3; len: 13; CDR3aa: CASSIPAGNTIYF; CDR3nt: TGTGCCAGCAGCATTCCCGCTGGAAACACCATATATTTT
abundance: once; d_gene: NA; v_gene: TRBV12-3/TRBV12-4; j_gene: TRBJ2-7; len: 11; CDR3aa: CASSRGGEQYF; CDR3nt: TGTGCCAGCAGTCGAGGAGGGGAGCAGTACTTC
abundance: NA; d_gene: NA; v_gene: TRBV6-5; j_gene: TRBJ2-5; len: 14; CDR3aa: CASSYSAVQETQYF; CDR3nt: TGTGCCAGCAGTTACTCTGCGGTTCAAGAGACCCAGTACTTC
abundance: NA; d_gene: TRBD1; v_gene: TRBV7-3; j_gene: TRBJ1-2; len: 14; CDR3aa: CASSRKQGAGGYTF; CDR3nt: TGTGCCAGCAGCAGAAAACAGGGGGCGGGAGGCTACACCTTC
abundance: once; d_gene: NA; v_gene: TRBV2; j_gene: TRBJ1-2; len: 13; CDR3aa: CAMNREGPYGYTF; CDR3nt: TGTGCCATGAACAGGGAGGGTCCCTATGGCTACACCTTC
abundance: NA; d_gene: NA; v_gene: TRBV6-5; j_gene: TRBJ1-2; len: 13; CDR3aa: CASRREQGGGYTF; CDR3nt: TGTGCCAGCAGGAGAGAACAGGGAGGTGGCTACACCTTC
abundance: NA; d_gene: NA; v_gene: TRBV18; j_gene: TRBJ1-5; len: 14; CDR3aa: CASSPPESNQPQHF; CDR3nt: TGTGCCAGCTCACCACCTGAGTCCAATCAGCCCCAGCATTTT
abundance: NA; d_gene: NA; v_gene: TRBV5-1; j_gene: TRBJ2-1; len: 12; CDR3aa: CASSSRYNEQFF; CDR3nt: TGCGCCAGCAGCTCCAGGTACAATGAGCAGTTCTTC
abundance: once; d_gene: NA; v_gene: TRBV30; j_gene: TRBJ1-5; len: 14; CDR3aa: CAWARGTVNQPQHF; CDR3nt: TGTGCCTGGGCACGCGGGACGGTTAATCAGCCCCAGCATTTT
abundance: NA; d_gene: TRBD2; v_gene: TRBV11-3; j_gene: TRBJ2-2; len: 15; CDR3aa: CASSFSGGLTGELFF; CDR3nt: TGTGCCAGCAGCTTTAGCGGGGGACTCACCGGGGAGCTGTTTTTT
abundance: NA; d_gene: TRBD2; v_gene: TRBV5-1; j_gene: TRBJ2-3; len: 17; CDR3aa: CASSSGTSGRVADTQYF; CDR3nt: TGCGCCAGCAGTTCCGGGACTAGCGGACGGGTGGCAGATACGCAGTATTTT
abundance: once; d_gene: NA; v_gene: TRBV7-9; j_gene: TRBJ2-3; len: 15; CDR3aa: CASSFAGTSTDTQYF; CDR3nt: TGTGCCAGCAGCTTTGCGGGGACTAGCACAGATACGCAGTATTTT
abundance: NA; d_gene: NA; v_gene: TRBV18; j_gene: TRBJ2-1; len: 13; CDR3aa: CASSPSSEDEQFF; CDR3nt: TGTGCCAGCTCACCAAGCTCCGAGGATGAGCAGTTCTTC
abundance: NA; d_gene: TRBD1; v_gene: TRBV7-3; j_gene: TRBJ1-5; len: 15; CDR3aa: CASSLTGQGNQPQHF; CDR3nt: TGTGCCAGCAGCTTAACGGGACAGGGCAATCAGCCCCAGCATTTT
abundance: NA; d_gene: TRBD1; v_gene: TRBV5-1; j_gene: TRBJ1-3; len: 16; CDR3aa: CASSIGQGASGNTIYF; CDR3nt: TGCGCCAGCAGCATCGGACAGGGGGCCTCTGGAAACACCATATATTTT
abundance: once; d_gene: NA; v_gene: TRBV5-5; j_gene: TRBJ2-7; len: 18; CDR3aa: CASSLAHRVENPYYEQYF; CDR3nt: TGTGCCAGCAGCTTGGCGCACAGGGTAGAGAACCCTTACTACGAGCAGTACTTC
abundance: NA; d_gene: NA; v_gene: TRBV6-5; j_gene: TRBJ1-1; len: 13; CDR3aa: CASSWRVNTEAFF; CDR3nt: TGTGCCAGCAGCTGGAGGGTGAACACTGAAGCTTTCTTT
abundance: NA; d_gene: NA; v_gene: TRBV6-6; j_gene: TRBJ2-2; len: 14; CDR3aa: CASSYSRDTGELFF; CDR3nt: TGTGCCAGCAGTTACTCGCGGGACACCGGGGAGCTGTTTTTT
abundance: NA; d_gene: TRBD2; v_gene: TRBV7-9; j_gene: TRBJ2-3; len: 17; CDR3aa: CASSHYGVSGRADTQYF; CDR3nt: TGTGCCAGCAGCCACTACGGGGTTAGCGGGAGAGCAGATACGCAGTATTTT
abundance: NA; d_gene: NA; v_gene: TRBV29-1; j_gene: TRBJ2-1; len: 12; CDR3aa: CSVEPGYNEQFF; CDR3nt: TGCAGCGTTGAGCCCGGGTACAATGAGCAGTTCTTC
abundance: NA; d_gene: TRBD2; v_gene: TRBV28; j_gene: TRBJ2-1; len: 21; CDR3aa: CASSLLRAGTSGVSSYNEQFF; CDR3nt: TGTGCCAGCAGTTTATTACGCGCGGGGACTAGCGGGGTGAGCTCCTACAATGAGCAGTTCTTC
abundance: once; d_gene: NA; v_gene: TRBV6-1; j_gene: TRBJ1-5; len: 13; CDR3aa: CASSDFSNQPQHF; CDR3nt: TGTGCCAGCAGTGATTTTAGCAATCAGCCCCAGCATTTT
abundance: NA; d_gene: NA; v_gene: TRBV5-6; j_gene: TRBJ1-5; len: 16; CDR3aa: CASSCTSGGPNQPQHF; CDR3nt: TGTGCCAGCAGCTGTACGTCGGGGGGCCCCAATCAGCCCCAGCATTTT
abundance: NA; d_gene: TRBD1; v_gene: TRBV3-1/TRBV3-2; j_gene: TRBJ1-1; len: 15; CDR3aa: CASSRQGVYNTEAFF; CDR3nt: TGTGCCAGCAGCCGACAGGGGGTTTATAACACTGAAGCTTTCTTT
abundance: once; d_gene: NA; v_gene: TRBV5-8; j_gene: TRBJ2-1; len: 10; CDR3aa: CASSLVWEFF; CDR3nt: TGTGCCAGCAGCTTGGTTTGGGAGTTCTTC
abundance: NA; d_gene: TRBD1; v_gene: TRBV19; j_gene: TRBJ2-2; len: 15; CDR3aa: CASRTGQGHTGELFF; CDR3nt: TGTGCCAGTAGAACGGGACAGGGCCACACCGGGGAGCTGTTTTTT
abundance: NA; d_gene: NA; v_gene: TRBV5-4; j_gene: TRBJ1-1; len: 14; CDR3aa: CASSLEGRETEAFF; CDR3nt: TGTGCCAGCAGCTTGGAGGGCAGGGAAACTGAAGCTTTCTTT
abundance: NA; d_gene: NA; v_gene: TRBV28; j_gene: TRBJ2-7; len: 11; CDR3aa: CASSFSREQYF; CDR3nt: TGTGCCAGCAGTTTCAGTCGCGAGCAGTACTTC
abundance: NA; d_gene: TRBD2; v_gene: TRBV2; j_gene: TRBJ2-1; len: 14; CDR3aa: CASSLAGVGNEQFF; CDR3nt: TGTGCCAGCAGCCTAGCGGGAGTGGGAAATGAGCAGTTCTTC
abundance: once; d_gene: NA; v_gene: TRBV19; j_gene: TRBJ2-3; len: 15; CDR3aa: CASSMGRGRTDTQYF; CDR3nt: TGTGCCAGTAGTATGGGCAGGGGTCGCACAGATACGCAGTATTTT
abundance: NA; d_gene: NA; v_gene: TRBV12-5; j_gene: TRBJ2-3; len: 15; CDR3aa: CASGFMTHEGDTQYF; CDR3nt: TGTGCTAGTGGTTTTATGACCCACGAGGGAGATACGCAGTATTTT
abundance: NA; d_gene: TRBD2; v_gene: TRBV14; j_gene: TRBJ2-5; len: 15; CDR3aa: CASSWSGSSQETQYF; CDR3nt: TGTGCCAGCAGTTGGAGCGGGAGCTCCCAAGAGACCCAGTACTTC
abundance: NA; d_gene: TRBD1; v_gene: TRBV23-1; j_gene: TRBJ1-1; len: 15; CDR3aa: CASSRDRGRNTEAFF; CDR3nt: TGCGCCAGCAGTCGGGACAGGGGGAGAAACACTGAAGCTTTCTTT
abundance: NA; d_gene: TRBD1; v_gene: TRBV5-1; j_gene: TRBJ1-2; len: 14; CDR3aa: CASGSGTGGDGYTF; CDR3nt: TGCGCCAGCGGATCCGGGACAGGGGGCGATGGCTACACCTTC
abundance: NA; d_gene: NA; v_gene: TRBV6-5; j_gene: TRBJ1-4; len: 14; CDR3aa: CASSKPGLNEKLFF; CDR3nt: TGTGCCAGCAGTAAACCGGGACTTAATGAAAAACTGTTTTTT
abundance: NA; d_gene: NA; v_gene: TRBV27; j_gene: TRBJ2-7; len: 14; CDR3aa: CASSKPGLLTRQYF; CDR3nt: TGTGCCAGCAGTAAGCCGGGACTCCTGACACGGCAGTACTTC
abundance: NA; d_gene: NA; v_gene: TRBV18; j_gene: TRBJ2-1; len: 11; CDR3aa: CASSPGSEQFF; CDR3nt: TGTGCCAGCTCACCGGGGAGTGAGCAGTTCTTC
abundance: NA; d_gene: NA; v_gene: TRBV6-5; j_gene: TRBJ1-1; len: 12; CDR3aa: CASSYRDGEAFF; CDR3nt: TGTGCCAGCAGTTACCGGGACGGTGAAGCTTTCTTT
abundance: NA; d_gene: NA; v_gene: TRBV28; j_gene: TRBJ2-7; len: 14; CDR3aa: CASRTAQGPLEQYF; CDR3nt: TGTGCCAGCAGGACGGCCCAAGGACCTCTCGAGCAGTACTTC
abundance: NA; d_gene: NA; v_gene: TRBV7-2; j_gene: TRBJ2-1; len: 12; CDR3aa: CASSLLHDEQFF; CDR3nt: TGTGCCAGCAGCTTGCTCCACGATGAGCAGTTCTTC
abundance: NA; d_gene: NA; v_gene: TRBV29-1; j_gene: TRBJ2-1; len: 13; CDR3aa: CSVRRGPGNEQFF; CDR3nt: TGCAGCGTCCGAAGAGGGCCAGGCAATGAGCAGTTCTTC
abundance: NA; d_gene: NA; v_gene: TRBV4-1; j_gene: TRBJ1-6; len: 17; CDR3aa: CASSQSVGGLDNSPLHF; CDR3nt: TGCGCCAGCAGCCAAAGTGTTGGGGGATTGGATAATTCACCCCTCCACTTT
abundance: NA; d_gene: NA; v_gene: TRBV9; j_gene: TRBJ2-5; len: 13; CDR3aa: CASSDLGEETQYF; CDR3nt: TGTGCCAGCAGCGATTTAGGGGAGGAGACCCAGTACTTC
abundance: NA; d_gene: NA; v_gene: TRBV7-3; j_gene: TRBJ2-7; len: 14; CDR3aa: CASSPGPTSKEQYF; CDR3nt: TGTGCCAGCAGTCCGGGACCGACTTCTAAGGAGCAGTACTTC
abundance: NA; d_gene: NA; v_gene: TRBV6-5; j_gene: TRBJ2-3; len: 11; CDR3aa: CASRAGDTQYF; CDR3nt: TGTGCCAGCAGAGCAGGCGATACGCAGTATTTT
abundance: NA; d_gene: NA; v_gene: TRBV12-3/TRBV12-4; j_gene: TRBJ2-1; len: 13; CDR3aa: CASSGALSNEQFF; CDR3nt: TGTGCCAGCAGTGGGGCCCTGAGCAATGAGCAGTTCTTC
abundance: NA; d_gene: NA; v_gene: TRBV11-1; j_gene: TRBJ2-4; len: 13; CDR3aa: CASSWGEDRIQYF; CDR3nt: TGTGCCAGCAGCTGGGGGGAGGACCGGATTCAGTACTTC
abundance: NA; d_gene: NA; v_gene: TRBV19; j_gene: TRBJ2-3; len: 16; CDR3aa: CASRGVGTALTDTQYF; CDR3nt: TGTGCCAGTAGGGGGGTCGGGACTGCCCTCACAGATACGCAGTATTTT
abundance: NA; d_gene: TRBD1; v_gene: TRBV19; j_gene: TRBJ2-7; len: 14; CDR3aa: CASSPDRGGSEQYF; CDR3nt: TGTGCCAGTAGCCCAGACAGGGGCGGGTCTGAGCAGTACTTC
abundance: few; d_gene: NA; v_gene: TRBV3-1/TRBV3-2; j_gene: TRBJ1-2; len: 14; CDR3aa: CASSPTDGLYGYTF; CDR3nt: TGTGCCAGCAGCCCCACCGATGGACTCTATGGCTACACCTTC
abundance: NA; d_gene: TRBD1; v_gene: TRBV19; j_gene: TRBJ1-1; len: 14; CDR3aa: CASTQGDASTEAFF; CDR3nt: TGTGCCAGTACCCAGGGGGACGCAAGCACTGAAGCTTTCTTT